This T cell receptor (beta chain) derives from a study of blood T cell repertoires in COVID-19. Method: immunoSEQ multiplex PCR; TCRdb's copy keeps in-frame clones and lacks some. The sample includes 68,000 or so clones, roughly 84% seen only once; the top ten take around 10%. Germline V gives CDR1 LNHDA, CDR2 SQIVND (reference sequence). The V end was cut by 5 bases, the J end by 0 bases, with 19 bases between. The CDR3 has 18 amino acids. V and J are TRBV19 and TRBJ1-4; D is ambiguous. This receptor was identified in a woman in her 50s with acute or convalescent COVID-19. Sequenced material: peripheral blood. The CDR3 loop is CASSPTRARATTNEKLFF. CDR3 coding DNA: TGTGCCAGTAGTCCAACTAGGGCCCGCGCAACAACTAATGAAAAACTGTTTTTT.